This record looks at one TCR beta chain sequence and its context. These data come from a study of long-term antiretroviral therapy in people with HIV. The germline CDR1 and CDR2 sequences are LNHNV and YYDKDF (reference sequence). This CDR3 spans 15 amino acids. With 5 bases removed from V and 2 bases from J, the gap between germline ends came to 13 bases. Survey-level resolution applied to immunoSEQ assay v3.0. Assay: immunoSEQ multiplex PCR; the TCRdb copy retains only in-frame clones and omits some. The sample includes over 15,000 clones, roughly 80% of them seen just once. The source was unsorted PBMCs, collected less than 2.2 years before starting antiretroviral therapy. This TCR was sampled from a man aged 25-45 years with HIV. The V call is TRBV15, the J call TRBJ1-3; D gene unclear. The CDR3 protein is CATSLERGTGNTIYF. The CDR3 coding sequence is TGTGCCACCAGCCTAGAAAGAGGGACTGGAAACACCATATATTTT. The whole variable domain, remainder taken from reference TRBV15 and TRBJ1-3, is DAMVIQNPRYQVTQFGKPVTLSCSQTLNHNVMYWYQQKSSQAPKLLFHYYDKDFNNEADTPDNFQSRRPNTSFCFLDIRSPGLGDTAMYLCATSLERGTGNTIYFGEGSWLTVV.